This T cell receptor beta chain was obtained from a study of blood T cell repertoires in COVID-19. Study in general: The United States, Italy and Spain were the sources of the acute and convalescent COVID-19 samples.

Assay: immunoSEQ multiplex PCR; the TCRdb copy retains only in-frame clones and omits some. Seen here are approximately 200,000 clones, approximately 79% observed once, and the top ten hold 17%. V lost 0 bases and J 4 bases, leaving 9 bases between the germline ends. Germline V lookup: CDR1 GTSNPN, CDR2 SVGIG (reference sequence). CDR3 length: 13 residues. The chain links TRBV30 to TRBJ2-5, with D perhaps matching TRBD2 (7 bases). Sequences were obtained from peripheral blood. The receptor was derived from a man aged 60-69 years with active or convalescent COVID-19. CDR3 nucleotides: TGTGCCTGGAGTGTCGGGGGGCGAGAGACCCAGTACTTC. It yields the protein CAWSVGGRETQYF.